This paragraph reports one T cell receptor (beta chain). Using immunoSEQ multiplex PCR, the repertoire was profiled, and TCRdb retains in-frame clones only, with some absent. The table includes about 70,000 clones, 95% detected once. The entry originates in a study of technical replicates of blood from several donors. Per the germline V gene, CDR1 is SGDLS and CDR2 is YYNGEE. Trimming stripped 0 bases from V and 4 bases from J, with 10 bases between. The CDR3 has 14 amino acids. The sequenced sample was T cells isolated from PBMCs. The sequence was obtained from a human donor in good health. The chain carries TRBV9 and TRBJ2-5; perhaps TRBD2 as D (6 bases). The CDR3 DNA reads as TGTGCCAGCAGCGTAGCCCCGGGAGCAGAGACCCAGTACTTC. It codes for CASSVAPGAETQYF. Together with reference TRBV9 and TRBJ2-5, the CDR3 gives the full variable domain: DSGVTQTPKHLITATGQRVTLRCSPRSGDLSVYWYQQSLDQGLQFLIQYYNGEERAKGNILERFSAQQFPDLHSELNLSSLELGDSALYFCASSVAPGAETQYFGPGTRLLVL.